This T cell receptor beta chain was sequenced in a study of T cells expressing NK-cell markers. Overall study: From sorted CD3+CD56+NKG2C+, CD3+CD56+NKG2C- and CD3+CD56-NKG2C+ T cells came the TCR beta repertoires. Whole-study findings and limits: It was still unclear whether expanded NKG2C+ T cell clones were HCMV specific.

This CDR3 has 17 amino acids. Concerning this clonotype itself: Its antigen is still unknown.

Using the 5' RACE reads, TCRdb records one entry per CDR3 protein without DNA. This sample's table has about 380,000 distinct CDR3 sequences. Sequencing input: blood T cells: a sorted CD56 or NKG2C T cell subset, CD4+ or CD8+ T cells, or bulk PBMC T cells (not recorded which). This clonotype was sampled from a man aged 18-70 years in good health. This chain uses TRBV12-3 or TRBV12-4 with TRBJ2-2; the D call of TRBD2 rests on TCRdb alone, since no DNA is present to check it. The CDR3: CASSYPSAGSYTGELFF.